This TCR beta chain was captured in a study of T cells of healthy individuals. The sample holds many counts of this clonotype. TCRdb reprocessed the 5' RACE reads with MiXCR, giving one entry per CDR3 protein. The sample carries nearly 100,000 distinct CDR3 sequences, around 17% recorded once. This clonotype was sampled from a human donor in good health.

CDR3 protein: CASSQDNSGNTIYF. CDR3 nucleotide sequence: TGTGCCAGCAGCCAAGACAACTCTGGAAACACCATATATTTT. The genes are TRBV3-1 and TRBJ1-3, with D unresolved. Per germline, CDR1 LGHDT and CDR2 YNNKEL (reference sequence). CDR3 length: 14 amino acids. The ends were cut back, 0 bases at V and 0 bases at J, with 3 bases in the middle.